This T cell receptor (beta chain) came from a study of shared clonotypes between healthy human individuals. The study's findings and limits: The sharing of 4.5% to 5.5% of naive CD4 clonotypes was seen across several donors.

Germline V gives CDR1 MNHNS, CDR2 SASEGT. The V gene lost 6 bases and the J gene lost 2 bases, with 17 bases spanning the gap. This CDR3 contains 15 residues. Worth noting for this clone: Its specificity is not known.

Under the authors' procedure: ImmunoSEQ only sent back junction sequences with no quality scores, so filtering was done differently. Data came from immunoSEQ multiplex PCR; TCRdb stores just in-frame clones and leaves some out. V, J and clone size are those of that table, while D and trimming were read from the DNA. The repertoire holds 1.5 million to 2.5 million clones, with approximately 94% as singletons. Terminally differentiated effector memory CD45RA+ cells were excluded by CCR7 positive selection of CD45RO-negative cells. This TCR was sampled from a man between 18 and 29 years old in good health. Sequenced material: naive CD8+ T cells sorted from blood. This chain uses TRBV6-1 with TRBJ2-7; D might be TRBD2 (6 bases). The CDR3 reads CASSPTGGAAYEQYF. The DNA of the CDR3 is TGTGCCAGCAGCCCCACCGGCGGGGCCGCCTACGAGCAGTACTTC.